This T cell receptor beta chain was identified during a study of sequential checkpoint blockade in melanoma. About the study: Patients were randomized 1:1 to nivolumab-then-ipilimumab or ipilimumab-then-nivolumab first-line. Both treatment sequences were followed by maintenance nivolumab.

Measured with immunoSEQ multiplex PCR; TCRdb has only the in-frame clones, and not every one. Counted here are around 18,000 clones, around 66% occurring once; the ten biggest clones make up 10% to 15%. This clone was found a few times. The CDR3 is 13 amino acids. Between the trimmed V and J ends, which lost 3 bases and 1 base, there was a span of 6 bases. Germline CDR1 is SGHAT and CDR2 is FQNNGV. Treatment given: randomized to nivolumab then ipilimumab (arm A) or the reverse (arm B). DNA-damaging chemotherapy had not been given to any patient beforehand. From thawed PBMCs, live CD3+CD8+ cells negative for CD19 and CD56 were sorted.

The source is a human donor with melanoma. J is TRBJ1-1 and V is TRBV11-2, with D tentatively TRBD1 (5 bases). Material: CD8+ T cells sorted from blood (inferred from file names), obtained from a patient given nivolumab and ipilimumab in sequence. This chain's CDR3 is CASSLTENTEAFF. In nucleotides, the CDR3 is TGTGCCAGCAGCTTGACAGAGAACACTGAAGCTTTCTTT.